This T cell receptor beta chain derives from a study of T-cell reconstitution after alpha-beta-depleted transplantation in children. Study-level findings and limits: At day 60, the high TCRbeta diversity found in some patients originated from recipient T cells and thymic progenitors that had survived.

V trimming: 2 bases; J trimming: 4 bases; junction bases outside the gene matches: 8. CDR1 and CDR2 from the germline V gene are SGHRS and YFSETQ. This CDR3 region has 15 residues. As to this clonotype: As yet, its antigen is unknown.

This sample's TCRbeta library carried unique molecular identifier barcodes. MiXCR, run by TCRdb on the PCR reads, gives a single entry per CDR3 protein. Of 300,000 to 350,000 distinct CDR3 sequences in the sample, roughly 25% were seen once. The receptor was derived from a male patient younger than 18 who had a stem cell transplant for acute lymphoblastic leukemia, so the T cells may come from the graft donor. The material sequenced was PBMCs, mostly from graft donor cells, taken 180 days after TCRalphabeta/CD19-depleted stem cell transplant. This chain connects TRBV5-1 to TRBJ1-2; 7 nucleotides agree with TRBD1. CDR3 amino acids: CASSLTGEAGYGYTF. In DNA form, the CDR3 reads TGCGCCAGCAGCTTAACAGGGGAGGCGGGCTATGGCTACACCTTC.